This T cell receptor beta chain was identified in a study of yellow fever vaccine responses in identical twins. TCRdb reprocessed the RT-PCR reads with MiXCR, giving one entry per CDR3 protein. The profile shows under 4,000 distinct CDR3 sequences, around 87% of them singletons. Germline V gene sequence: CDR1 MNHEY, CDR2 SVGEGT. CDR3 size: 15 residues. V was cut by 2 bases and J by 2 bases, with 13 bases left in between. General study points: Twin vaccine T cell responses reportedly seemed partly convergent, partly personalized.

Remarks on this clonotype: The antigen remains unidentified.

The TCR comes from a woman under 30 who received the yellow fever vaccine. Here the sequenced sample was T cells from blood (PBMCs), unsorted or a sorted subset (not recorded which), taken before or after yellow fever vaccination (not recorded which). The rearrangement joins TRBV6-2 or TRBV6-3 to TRBJ2-7, with no clear D. The CDR3 here is CASSYNHRAPYEQYF. CDR3 bases: TGTGCCAGCAGTTACAATCATAGGGCTCCCTACGAGCAGTACTTC.